These T cell receptor beta chains were read from a single sample in a study of regulatory T cells in long-lasting Graves disease. One entry per CDR3 protein, called by TCRdb with MiXCR from the multiplex PCR reads. The repertoire has hundreds of thousands of distinct CDR3 sequences, roughly a sixth of them found once; the top ten carry 22%. The sequences come from peripheral blood mononuclear cells (PBMCs), collected at new diagnosis, from a patient treated with antithyroid drugs. Receptor source: a female donor with Graves disease. Both conserved end residues are part of each CDR3. The order of the fields is D gene, V gene, clone size, J gene, CDR3 protein, CDR3 DNA. A D gene is named only where the DNA matches it firmly. Not all rows give a size; the values are once, few, many and, for expanded clones, a class.

d_call: -
v_call: TRBV9
clone_size: many
j_call: TRBJ2-7
cdr3_aa: CASSVESGGSYEQYF
cdr3_nt: TGTGCCAGCAGCGTAGAGAGCGGAGGGAGCTACGAGCAGTACTTC

d_call: TRBD2
v_call: TRBV4-1
clone_size: few
j_call: TRBJ2-5
cdr3_aa: CASSQEGGVRGAETQYF
cdr3_nt: TGCGCCAGCAGCCAAGAGGGAGGGGTCCGAGGCGCAGAGACCCAGTACTTC

d_call: -
v_call: TRBV2
clone_size: many
j_call: TRBJ2-5
cdr3_aa: CASSEWQGSSETQYF
cdr3_nt: TGTGCCAGCAGTGAATGGCAGGGATCTTCGGAGACCCAGTACTTC

d_call: -
v_call: TRBV9
clone_size: -
j_call: TRBJ2-5
cdr3_aa: CASSARSGPQETQYF
cdr3_nt: TGTGCCAGCAGCGCCCGGTCAGGGCCCCAAGAGACCCAGTACTTC

d_call: -
v_call: TRBV7-6
clone_size: many
j_call: TRBJ2-3
cdr3_aa: CASSQRGGTDTQYF
cdr3_nt: TGTGCCAGCAGCCAAAGAGGGGGCACAGATACGCAGTATTTT

d_call: TRBD2
v_call: TRBV29-1
clone_size: -
j_call: TRBJ2-2
cdr3_aa: CSAEAGVNTGELFF
cdr3_nt: TGCAGCGCCGAAGCGGGAGTTAACACCGGGGAGCTGTTTTTT

d_call: -
v_call: TRBV18
clone_size: many
j_call: TRBJ1-5
cdr3_aa: CASSSWARQPQHF
cdr3_nt: TGTGCCAGCTCATCCTGGGCCAGACAGCCCCAGCATTTT

d_call: TRBD1
v_call: TRBV12-3/TRBV12-4
clone_size: many
j_call: TRBJ1-2
cdr3_aa: CASSPTGQGAHRGYTF
cdr3_nt: TGTGCCAGCAGCCCTACCGGTCAGGGGGCGCATCGTGGCTACACCTTC

d_call: TRBD2
v_call: TRBV7-2
clone_size: many
j_call: TRBJ2-5
cdr3_aa: CASSLSGTNRETQYF
cdr3_nt: TGTGCCAGCAGCTTAAGCGGGACGAACCGGGAGACCCAGTACTTC

d_call: TRBD2
v_call: TRBV29-1
clone_size: -
j_call: TRBJ2-3
cdr3_aa: CSGTSGSSADTQYF
cdr3_nt: TGCAGCGGGACTAGCGGGAGTAGTGCAGATACGCAGTATTTT

d_call: -
v_call: TRBV20-1
clone_size: many
j_call: TRBJ2-1
cdr3_aa: CSARDIRGYNEQFF
cdr3_nt: TGCAGTGCTAGAGATATCAGGGGTTACAATGAGCAGTTCTTC

d_call: TRBD2
v_call: TRBV13
clone_size: many
j_call: TRBJ2-2
cdr3_aa: CASSFLLLAGTFGTGELFF
cdr3_nt: TGTGCCAGCAGCTTCCTTCTCCTAGCGGGGACTTTCGGGACCGGGGAGCTGTTTTTT

d_call: -
v_call: TRBV27
clone_size: -
j_call: TRBJ2-2
cdr3_aa: CASSLNRATGELFF
cdr3_nt: TGTGCCAGCAGTTTAAACAGGGCCACCGGGGAGCTGTTTTTT

d_call: -
v_call: TRBV20-1
clone_size: many
j_call: TRBJ1-4
cdr3_aa: CSAMVGYEKLFF
cdr3_nt: TGCAGTGCTATGGTGGGGTATGAAAAACTGTTTTTT

d_call: -
v_call: TRBV18
clone_size: many
j_call: TRBJ2-1
cdr3_aa: CASSVSRDNEQFF
cdr3_nt: TGTGCCAGCTCAGTTTCAAGGGACAATGAGCAGTTCTTC

d_call: -
v_call: TRBV2
clone_size: many
j_call: TRBJ2-3
cdr3_aa: CASPAISTDTQYF
cdr3_nt: TGTGCCAGCCCAGCTATTAGCACAGATACGCAGTATTTT

d_call: TRBD1
v_call: TRBV19
clone_size: few
j_call: TRBJ2-3
cdr3_aa: CASSTTGVLDTQYF
cdr3_nt: TGTGCCAGTAGTACAACAGGGGTTTTGGATACGCAGTATTTT

d_call: -
v_call: TRBV9
clone_size: few
j_call: TRBJ2-1
cdr3_aa: CASSVTGVPYNEQFF
cdr3_nt: TGTGCCAGCAGCGTAACGGGGGTCCCCTACAATGAGCAGTTCTTC

d_call: -
v_call: TRBV13
clone_size: few
j_call: TRBJ1-1
cdr3_aa: CASTSEDLNTEAFF
cdr3_nt: TGTGCCAGCACGTCAGAGGACCTCAACACTGAAGCTTTCTTT

d_call: TRBD1
v_call: TRBV7-9
clone_size: -
j_call: TRBJ1-5
cdr3_aa: CASSPGGSQPQHF
cdr3_nt: TGTGCCAGCAGCCCAGGGGGGAGCCAGCCCCAGCATTTT

d_call: -
v_call: TRBV6-2/TRBV6-3
clone_size: many
j_call: TRBJ2-7
cdr3_aa: CASSTFRDSTYEQYF
cdr3_nt: TGTGCCAGCTCGACCTTTCGAGACAGTACCTACGAGCAGTACTTC

d_call: -
v_call: TRBV28
clone_size: many
j_call: TRBJ2-3
cdr3_aa: CASSGLWSSTDTQYF
cdr3_nt: TGTGCCAGCAGTGGCCTTTGGTCTAGCACAGATACGCAGTATTTT

d_call: -
v_call: TRBV12-3/TRBV12-4
clone_size: -
j_call: TRBJ2-1
cdr3_aa: CASSLRDLREF
cdr3_nt: TGTGCCAGCAGTTTAAGGGACCTTAGAGAGTTC

d_call: -
v_call: TRBV5-1
clone_size: many
j_call: TRBJ2-6
cdr3_aa: CASSFGGTSGANVLTF
cdr3_nt: TGCGCCAGCAGCTTTGGGGGGACCTCTGGGGCCAACGTCCTGACTTTC

d_call: -
v_call: TRBV19
clone_size: many
j_call: TRBJ1-2
cdr3_aa: CASSPVLDYGYTF
cdr3_nt: TGTGCCAGTAGCCCCGTGTTGGACTATGGCTACACCTTC

d_call: TRBD1
v_call: TRBV7-9
clone_size: many
j_call: TRBJ1-2
cdr3_aa: CASSLAGQPGPYGYTF
cdr3_nt: TGTGCCAGCAGCTTAGCGGGACAGCCCGGGCCCTATGGCTACACCTTC

d_call: TRBD2
v_call: TRBV15
clone_size: many
j_call: TRBJ2-1
cdr3_aa: CATSTTHSGKDYNEQFF
cdr3_nt: TGTGCCACCAGCACAACGCATAGCGGGAAGGACTACAATGAGCAGTTCTTC

d_call: -
v_call: TRBV7-9
clone_size: many
j_call: TRBJ1-1
cdr3_aa: CASSLPDVFSEAFF
cdr3_nt: TGTGCCAGCAGCTTACCGGACGTCTTTTCTGAAGCTTTCTTT

d_call: TRBD2
v_call: TRBV6-5
clone_size: many
j_call: TRBJ2-1
cdr3_aa: CASSYSLWPGGAVMEEFF
cdr3_nt: TGTGCCAGCAGTTACTCGTTATGGCCCGGGGGGGCCGTTATGGAGGAGTTCTTC

d_call: -
v_call: TRBV7-2
clone_size: -
j_call: TRBJ1-1
cdr3_aa: CASSLGPGVTEAFF
cdr3_nt: TGTGCCAGCAGTTTGGGGCCAGGGGTCACTGAAGCTTTCTTT

d_call: -
v_call: TRBV14
clone_size: -
j_call: TRBJ2-5
cdr3_aa: CASSQTRETQYF
cdr3_nt: TGTGCCAGCAGCCAAACACGGGAGACCCAGTACTTC

d_call: -
v_call: TRBV6-2/TRBV6-3
clone_size: many
j_call: TRBJ2-1
cdr3_aa: CASSLEAPGLDNNEQFF
cdr3_nt: TGTGCCAGCAGTTTAGAAGCGCCGGGACTGGATAACAATGAGCAGTTCTTC

d_call: -
v_call: TRBV7-2
clone_size: -
j_call: TRBJ2-6
cdr3_aa: CASSLAAANVLTF
cdr3_nt: TGTGCCAGCAGCTTAGCTGCTGCCAACGTCCTGACTTTC

d_call: -
v_call: TRBV19
clone_size: few
j_call: TRBJ2-1
cdr3_aa: CASSMPGAYNEQFF
cdr3_nt: TGTGCCAGTAGTATGCCAGGAGCTTACAATGAGCAGTTCTTC

d_call: TRBD1
v_call: TRBV10-3
clone_size: many
j_call: TRBJ2-5
cdr3_aa: CAIGQGWGETQYF
cdr3_nt: TGTGCCATTGGACAGGGGTGGGGAGAGACCCAGTACTTC

d_call: -
v_call: TRBV7-9
clone_size: few
j_call: TRBJ2-7
cdr3_aa: CASSPGWAAYEQYF
cdr3_nt: TGTGCCAGCAGCCCCGGATGGGCGGCCTACGAGCAGTACTTC

d_call: TRBD2
v_call: TRBV6-2/TRBV6-3
clone_size: many
j_call: TRBJ2-1
cdr3_aa: CASSEVTTSRYNEQFF
cdr3_nt: TGTGCCAGCAGTGAAGTGACGACTAGCAGATACAATGAGCAGTTCTTC